The entry below describes one T cell receptor (beta chain). The CDR3 has 15 residues. CDR1 is SQVTM, CDR2 ANQGSEA, per germline. V lost 3 bases and J lost 1; bases outside the gene matches: 5. Authors' analysis steps: Nucleated cell counts were estimated from reference gene primer amplification. Repertoires were generated with immunoSEQ multiplex PCR, while TCRdb's copy carries only in-frame clones and drops some. For V, J and clone size, that table is used; D and trimming come from the DNA. Seen here are roughly 100,000 clones, roughly 80% observed once, and the top ten hold 20% to 25%. This sample is drawn from a study of blood T cell repertoires in COVID-19. About the study: Samples taken during acute and convalescent COVID-19 were collected in the United States, Italy and Spain. Nucleic acid was either cDNA or gDNA, and it came from T cells, B-cell-depleted T cells, or PBMCs.

The chain has TRBV29-1 and TRBJ1-1; TRBD1 aligns across 10 bases. This TCR came from a man between 65 and 85 years old with active or convalescent COVID-19. The sample taken for sequencing was peripheral blood. CDR3 DNA: TGCAGCGTTGATGGGGACAGGGGTAGGAACACTGAAGCTTTCTTT. It specifies CSVDGDRGRNTEAFF. Using reference TRBV29-1 and TRBJ1-1 for the parts outside the CDR3, the full variable domain is SAVISQKPSRDICQRGTSLTIQCQVDSQVTMMFWYRQQPGQSLTLIATANQGSEATYESGFVIDKFPISRPNLTFSTLTVSNMSPEDSSIYLCSVDGDRGRNTEAFFGQGTRLTVV.